One T cell receptor beta chain is described in this entry. Its antigen remains unknown. Per germline, CDR1 SGHDT and CDR2 YYEEEE. V dropped 4 bases and J dropped 1; count of bases not matched to a gene: 5. The CDR3 spans 17 residues. This record belongs to a study of CD8 T cells in ankylosing spondylitis. It was by quantitative 5'-RACE with molecular barcodes that TCR beta libraries were made. TCRdb independently ran MiXCR on the 5' RACE reads; one entry per CDR3 protein. The sample consists of just over 300,000 distinct CDR3 sequences, less than 25% of them appearing once. Study results and limitations: The study looked at matched synovial fluid samples from ankylosing spondylitis patients. Disease-linked clones were reported to be significantly enriched there. Both synovial fluid and blood in reactive arthritis had previously been reported to carry some motif variants. A motif in TCR beta, a set of roughly eight highly homologous variants, appeared characteristic of ankylosing spondylitis blood.

The gene calls are TRBV5-6 and TRBJ2-6; 10 bases align to TRBD2. The specimen sequenced was blood, either unsorted or a sorted T cell fraction (not recorded which). This TCR was sampled from a female donor with ankylosing spondylitis or in good health (not recorded which). The CDR3 bases are TGTGCCAGCAGCACGGGACTAGCGTTTTCTGGGGCCAACGTCCTGACTTTC. Its translation: CASSTGLAFSGANVLTF.